This T cell receptor beta chain was captured by sequencing in a study of cytomegalovirus exposure and HLA in healthy donors. A note on this clone: What it recognizes is unknown.

This PCR relied on a set of 60 Vbeta primers and 13 Jbeta primers. Only in-frame clones appear in the TCRdb table, and some are missing; sequencing was by immunoSEQ multiplex PCR. The repertoire has roughly 180,000 clones, under 85% of them found once; the top ten carry 4.5% to 5.5%. The CDR3 is 15 residues long. Per germline, CDR1 SGHDN and CDR2 FVKESK. The V and J ends lost 3 bases and 1 base, in that order; junction bases with no gene match: 3. General study findings and limits: Within an earlier analysis, most TCR beta V segments proved productive either about 87% or about 30% of the time.

The sequence was collected from a man younger than 35 in good health and CMV-seronegative. The sequencing sample was made of PBMCs. The genes are TRBV14 and TRBJ2-3, with 8 bases identical to TRBD1. The CDR3 is CASSHLGQGTDTQYF. As DNA, the CDR3 is TGTGCCAGCAGCCACCTGGGACAGGGCACAGATACGCAGTATTTT. The complete variable domain, with remaining parts taken from reference TRBV14 and TRBJ2-3, reads EAGVTQFPSHSVIEKGQTVTLRCDPISGHDNLYWYRRVMGKEIKFLLHFVKESKQDESGMPNNRFLAERTGGTYSTLKVQPAELEDSGVYFCASSHLGQGTDTQYFGPGTRLTVL.